Shown below are 8 T cell receptor beta chains from a single sample sequenced in a study of T cell responses to AZD1222 COVID-19 vaccine. Repertoires were generated with immunoSEQ multiplex PCR, while TCRdb's copy carries only in-frame clones and drops some. The sample lists 95,000 to 150,000 clones; roughly 92% were seen once. The sample here was peripheral blood, taken on day 0 of AZD1222 vaccination. All receptors derive from an adult in good health.

The table lists this clone with a few counts. The chain combines TRBV7-9 with TRBJ1-3, with D perhaps TRBD1 (6 bases). Germline assignment: CDR1 SEHNR and CDR2 FQNEAQ (reference sequence). Trimming took 5 bases from V and 4 from J, leaving 18 bases between them. There are 16 residues in the CDR3. This CDR3 reads CASSPSTGQSGNTIYF. In nucleotides, the CDR3 is TGTGCCAGCAGCCCCTCGACAGGTCAGAGCGGAAACACCATATATTTT.

The rearrangement links TRBV3-1 (or the pseudogene TRBV3-2) to TRBJ1-3, with 8 bases that match TRBD1. The CDR3 runs to 17 residues. The germline V gene has CDR1 LGHDT and CDR2 YNNKEL (reference sequence). The V segment lost 3 bases and the J segment 0 bases; nucleotides outside the gene matches: 7. The CDR3, as DNA: TGTGCCAGCAGCCAGCCACAGGGGGGCCGCTCTGGAAACACCATATATTTT. The encoded protein is CASSQPQGGRSGNTIYF.

The chain employs TRBV11-1 and TRBJ2-2; 8 bases agree with TRBD2. The CDR3 is 15 residues long. From germline, CDR1 is SGHAT and CDR2 FQDESV (reference sequence). Germline trimming cut 3 bases from V and 3 bases from J; bases unmatched to any gene: 3. CDR3 in DNA: TGTGCCAGCAGCTTTAGCGGGACGGACACCGGGGAGCTGTTTTTT. Translating gives CASSFSGTDTGELFF.

The chain carries TRBV6-1 and TRBJ1-6, with 9 bases matching TRBD1. Unmatched junction bases numbered 8, after V lost 4 bases and J lost 10 bases. The CDR3 loop spans 15 amino acids. Germline CDR1 and CDR2: MNHNS and SASEGT. The CDR3, as DNA: TGTGCCAGCAGTGGAGCACAGGGGGCGGGATCACCCCTCCACTTT. Encoded protein: CASSGAQGAGSPLHF.

The V call is TRBV18, the J call TRBJ2-7; no clear D gene. Germline CDR1 KGHSH, CDR2 LQKENI. V gave up 1 base and J gave up 3 bases, with 7 bases separating them. The CDR3 contains 13 residues. The CDR3 here is CASSPQAYYEQYV. The CDR3 DNA reads as TGTGCCAGCTCACCACAGGCCTACTACGAGCAGTACGTC.

The chain links TRBV3-1 (or the pseudogene TRBV3-2) to TRBJ2-1, with D hard to call. The CDR3 consists of 14 residues. The germline V gene has CDR1 LGHDT and CDR2 YNNKEL (reference sequence). Between the trimmed V and J ends, which lost 0 bases and 3 bases, there was a span of 6 bases. The CDR3 is CASSQDRGYNEQFF. CDR3 nucleotide sequence: TGTGCCAGCAGCCAAGACCGTGGCTACAATGAGCAGTTCTTC.

The chain combines TRBV4-2 with TRBJ2-7; either TRBD1 or TRBD2 may fit D (5 bases each). The CDR3 consists of 15 residues. Trimming removed 1 base from V and 7 bases from J, with 17 bases in between. The germline V gene has CDR1 LGHNA and CDR2 YNFKEQ. CDR3 DNA: TGTGCCAGCAGCCAAGTGGGCAGGGTCCGGGGTGAGCAGTACTTC. Residues: CASSQVGRVRGEQYF.

This sequence joins TRBV6-6 and TRBJ2-2; D unclear. V was pared by 5 bases and J by 4 bases, with 11 bases between. CDR3 size: 14 residues. Germline values: CDR1 MNHNY, CDR2 SVGAGI (reference sequence). The CDR3 loop is CASSDPRITGELFF. The CDR3, as DNA: TGTGCCAGCAGTGACCCGAGGATCACCGGGGAGCTGTTTTTT.